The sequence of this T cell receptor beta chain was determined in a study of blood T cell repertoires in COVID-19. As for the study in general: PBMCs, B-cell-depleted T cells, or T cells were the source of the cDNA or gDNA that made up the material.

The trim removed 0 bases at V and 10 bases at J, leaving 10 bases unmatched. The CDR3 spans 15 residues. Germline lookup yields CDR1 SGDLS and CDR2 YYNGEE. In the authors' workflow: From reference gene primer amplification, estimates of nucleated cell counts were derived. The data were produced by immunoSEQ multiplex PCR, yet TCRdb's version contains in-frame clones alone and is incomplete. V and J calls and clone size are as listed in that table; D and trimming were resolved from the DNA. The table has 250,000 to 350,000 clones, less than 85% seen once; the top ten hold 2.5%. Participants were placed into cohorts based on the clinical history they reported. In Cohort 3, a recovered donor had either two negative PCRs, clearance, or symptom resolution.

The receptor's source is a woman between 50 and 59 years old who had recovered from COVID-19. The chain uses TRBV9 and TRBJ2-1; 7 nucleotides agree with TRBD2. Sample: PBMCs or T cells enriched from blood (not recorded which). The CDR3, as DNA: TGTGCCAGCAGCGTAGGTGGCGGGGGTGATGGGGAGCAGTTCTTC. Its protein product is CASSVGGGGDGEQFF.